The 27 T cell receptor beta chains below all came from one sample that was sequenced in a study of shared clonotypes between healthy human individuals. Profiled with immunoSEQ multiplex PCR; TCRdb holds only in-frame clones, not every one. The sample lists some 2.1 million clones, 90% to 95% occurring once. Specimen: naive CD4+ T cells sorted from blood. Subset meaning: CD45RA+ positively selected. The source is a man between 18 and 29 years old in good health.

This clone has a single count. This chain connects TRBV5-4 to TRBJ2-1, with 13 positions matching TRBD2. The CDR3 sequence is 16 residues long. CDR1 SGHNT and CDR2 YYREEE come from the germline V gene (reference sequence). The V gene end was trimmed by 4 bases and the J gene end by 4 bases; junction bases not matched to a gene: 5. The CDR3 coding sequence is TGTGCCAGCAGCCTACCGGGACTAGCGGGATACAATGAGCAGTTCTTC. Amino acid sequence: CASSLPGLAGYNEQFF.

The rearrangement joins TRBV7-2 to TRBJ2-1; D gene unclear. Trimming cost V 0 bases and J 8 bases, with 14 bases left between them. Germline loops: CDR1 SGHTA, CDR2 FQGNSA. This CDR3 spans 15 amino acids. This CDR3 is CASSLARASSYEQFF. CDR3 bases: TGTGCCAGCAGCTTAGCTAGGGCCTCTTCCTATGAGCAGTTCTTC. Filled out from reference TRBV7-2 and TRBJ2-1, the complete variable domain reads GAGVSQSPSNKVTEKGKDVELRCDPISGHTALYWYRQSLGQGLEFLIYFQGNSAPDKSGLPSDRFSAERTGGSVSTLTIQRTQQEDSAVYLCASSLARASSYEQFFGPGTRLTVL.

Comment on this clone: The same CDR3 can be traced to other DNA sequences in this sample. This chain connects TRBV5-6 to TRBJ2-3; no firm D call. Germline-derived CDR1 and CDR2 are SGHDT and YYEEEE. CDR3 size: 15 residues. V was pared by 0 bases and J by 0 bases, with 8 bases between. The DNA of the CDR3 is TGTGCCAGCAGCTTGGGTCCTACCAGCACAGATACGCAGTATTTT. It yields the protein CASSLGPTSTDTQYF.

The rearrangement links TRBV14 to TRBJ1-6; a possible D gene is TRBD1 (5 bases). V gave up 1 base and J gave up 6 bases, with 7 bases separating them. This CDR3 has 14 residues. Per the germline V gene, CDR1 is SGHDN and CDR2 is FVKESK. The CDR3 sequence: CASSQGQGNSPLHF. CDR3 DNA sequence: TGTGCCAGCAGCCAAGGGCAGGGTAATTCACCCCTCCACTTT.

The genes are TRBV18 and TRBJ1-4; D is ambiguous. Trimming left V 2 bases short and J 6 bases short, with 7 bases between. The CDR3 is 13 residues long. Germline V CDR1 and CDR2: KGHSH, LQKENI. The CDR3 DNA reads TGTGCCAGCTCACCAATGCAGGATGAAAAACTGTTTTTT. Its translation is CASSPMQDEKLFF.

V is TRBV9 and J is TRBJ2-7; D not certain. The germline V gene encodes CDR1 SGDLS and CDR2 YYNGEE. V was pared by 0 bases and J by 3 bases, with 13 bases between. This CDR3 region has 15 residues. The CDR3 sequence is CASSVDPSHFYEQYF. The CDR3 DNA reads as TGTGCCAGCAGCGTAGACCCCAGCCACTTCTACGAGCAGTACTTC.

This rearrangement joins TRBV18 to TRBJ2-1; 8 bases fit TRBD2. This CDR3 region has 15 residues. The junction had 11 bases not matched to a gene; V was cut back by 6 bases and J by 7 bases. CDR1 KGHSH and CDR2 LQKENI come from the germline V gene. The CDR3 protein is CASSYLGLALNEQFF. CDR3 DNA: TGTGCCAGCTCGTACCTCGGACTAGCTCTTAATGAGCAGTTCTTC.

The V gene is TRBV27, the J gene TRBJ2-7; 7 bases are a match to TRBD1. With 0 bases clipped from V and 4 bases from J, the junction kept 15 bases outside the gene matches. CDR1 and CDR2 (germline): MNHEY, SMNVEV (reference sequence). CDR3 length equals 18 residues. CDR3 sequence: CASSLSLGVTGSGYEQYF. CDR3 sequence (DNA): TGTGCCAGCAGTTTATCTTTGGGGGTGACAGGGTCTGGGTACGAGCAGTACTTC.

CDR3: CASSRLQDSYEQYF. CDR3 coding DNA: TGTGCCAGCAGCCGCTTACAGGACTCCTACGAGCAGTACTTC. This chain joins TRBV7-9 and TRBJ2-7; TRBD1 might be the D (5 bases). V was shortened by 5 bases and J by 0 bases, with 11 bases between the two germline ends. CDR3 length equals 14 residues. Per the germline V gene, CDR1 is SEHNR and CDR2 is FQNEAQ (reference sequence).

J is TRBJ2-2 and V is TRBV6-1; 8 nucleotides align to TRBD1. The germline V gene encodes CDR1 MNHNS and CDR2 SASEGT. The V gene end was trimmed by 3 bases and the J gene end by 0 bases; junction bases not matched to a gene: 3. The CDR3 runs to 16 residues. Here the CDR3 DNA reads TGTGCCAGCAGTGAGACGACAGGGGCGAACACCGGGGAGCTGTTTTTT. Protein product: CASSETTGANTGELFF.

This sequence joins TRBV9 and TRBJ2-5; possibly TRBD1 for D (6 bases). Germline CDR1 SGDLS, CDR2 YYNGEE. The V end lost 4 bases, the J end lost 1 base, and 23 bases lay between the germline ends. This CDR3 is built from 18 residues. CDR3 sequence: CASSPHPQGSSVQETQYF. Written as DNA, the CDR3 is TGTGCCAGCAGCCCTCACCCGCAGGGGTCCTCGGTCCAAGAGACCCAGTACTTC.

CDR3 protein: CASSLGGTPGVDTQYF. The CDR3 DNA follows: TGTGCCAGCAGCTTAGGTGGGACACCGGGAGTTGATACGCAGTATTTT. The chain couples TRBV7-2 to TRBJ2-3; TRBD1 or TRBD2 may be the D gene (6 bases each). This CDR3 contains 16 residues. The V gene's germline CDR1 is SGHTA and CDR2 FQGNSA. V lost 1 base to trimming and J lost 6 bases, with 17 bases between them. The variable domain in full, with the rest retrieved from reference TRBV7-2 and TRBJ2-3, is GAGVSQSPSNKVTEKGKDVELRCDPISGHTALYWYRQSLGQGLEFLIYFQGNSAPDKSGLPSDRFSAERTGGSVSTLTIQRTQQEDSAVYLCASSLGGTPGVDTQYFGPGTRLTVL.

As regards this clone: The sample holds other DNA sequences that translate to the same CDR3. The V and J genes are TRBV27 and TRBJ2-3, with 8 bases aligning to TRBD2. CDR1 is MNHEY and CDR2 is SMNVEV in the germline V gene (reference sequence). The V and J ends lost 6 bases and 1 base, in that order; junction bases with no gene match: 0. This CDR3 has 13 amino acids. The CDR3 DNA reads TGTGCCAGCAGACTAGCGGGCACAGATACGCAGTATTTT. This encodes CASRLAGTDTQYF.

The CDR3 is CASSKGPKVHNEQFF. DNA for the CDR3: TGTGCCAGCAGCAAAGGCCCAAAAGTTCACAATGAGCAGTTCTTC. The rearrangement uses TRBV21-1 and TRBJ2-1. TRBV21-1 is an annotated pseudogene. This CDR3 comprises 15 residues.

This clone has just one count. This chain links TRBV6-1 with TRBJ1-5; unclear D gene. This CDR3 is 15 amino acids long. With 0 bases removed from V and 5 bases from J, the gap between germline ends came to 11 bases. Germline-derived CDR1 and CDR2 are MNHNS and SASEGT. The CDR3 spells CASSEAVFPHQPQHF. CDR3 nucleotide sequence: TGTGCCAGCAGTGAAGCAGTATTTCCCCATCAGCCCCAGCATTTT.

Details on this clone: This specimen includes other DNA sequences encoding the same CDR3. The genes are TRBV19 and TRBJ1-3; D not certain. This CDR3 region has 12 residues. Germline CDR1 reads LNHDA; CDR2 reads SQIVND (reference sequence). V gave up 6 bases and J gave up 3 bases, with 6 bases separating them. The CDR3 region has the DNA TGTGCCAGTAGCCTCCGTGGAAACACCATATATTTT. It encodes CASSLRGNTIYF.

This chain connects TRBV20-1 to TRBJ1-2; D not certain. The germline CDR1 and CDR2 sequences are DFQATT and SNEGSKA (reference sequence). With 3 bases removed from V and 6 bases from J, the gap between germline ends came to 8 bases. The CDR3 extends over 11 amino acids. CDR3 DNA sequence: TGCAGTGCTAGGTGGACGGATGGCTACACCTTC. The encoded protein is CSARWTDGYTF.

The chain is built from TRBV5-4 and TRBJ1-2, with 7 bases fitting TRBD1. The V gene end was trimmed by 6 bases and the J gene end by 5 bases; junction bases not matched to a gene: 4. The CDR3 runs 12 residues. Germline V CDR1 and CDR2: SGHNT, YYREEE (reference sequence). DNA for the CDR3: TGTGCCAGCAACAAACAGGGGTATGGCTACACCTTC. It encodes CASNKQGYGYTF.

This clone was counted a single time. The gene calls are TRBV6-4 and TRBJ2-7; TRBD2 aligns across 7 bases. V lost 8 bases, J lost 4 bases, and 8 bases stayed unmatched. CDR1 and CDR2 (germline): MRHNA, SNTAGT. This CDR3 is built from 13 residues. The CDR3 is CASGGVLGYEQYF. The CDR3, as DNA: TGTGCCAGCGGGGGGGTCCTGGGTTACGAGCAGTACTTC.

The J gene is TRBJ1-5, the V gene TRBV4-1, with D possibly TRBD1 on 6 matching bases. The CDR3 totals 16 residues. V was cut by 0 bases and J by 5 bases, with 14 bases left in between. Germline CDR1 reads MGHRA; CDR2 reads YSYEKL. In DNA form, the CDR3 reads TGCGCCAGCAGCCAAGATGAACAGGGCCGGGATCAGCCCCAGCATTTT. Translation: CASSQDEQGRDQPQHF.

Concerning this clone: At one of its ends the junction is not consistent with the germline gene, which may arise from a read error. The CDR3 region is CASSRTGTSSHEQYF. In nucleotides, the CDR3 is TGTGCCAGCAGCCGCACCGGGACTAGCTCCCACGAGCAGTACTTC. The rearrangement links TRBV6-5 to TRBJ2-7; 9 bases line up with TRBD2. The V gene's germline CDR1 is MNHEY and CDR2 SVGAGI. This CDR3 comprises 15 residues.

The chain recombines TRBV30 with TRBJ2-7; D possibly corresponds to TRBD2 (6 bases). With 0 bases removed from V and 6 bases from J, the gap between germline ends came to 12 bases. The germline CDR1 and CDR2 sequences are GTSNPN and SVGIG (reference sequence). This CDR3 is 13 amino acids long. CDR3 sequence (DNA): TGTGCCTGGAGTGTCAGGCAGGGACTCGAGCAGTACTTC. Its translation: CAWSVRQGLEQYF.

The J gene is TRBJ2-3, the V gene TRBV5-1; TRBD2 aligns across 8 bases. CDR1 and CDR2 (germline): SGHRS, YFSETQ. V lost 0 bases, J lost 0 bases, and 9 bases stayed unmatched. This CDR3 contains 18 residues. The CDR3 DNA is TGCGCCAGCAGCTTGGCGTTACTAGCGGACGCTAGCACAGATACGCAGTATTTT. Its translation is CASSLALLADASTDTQYF.

The chain recombines TRBV5-8 with TRBJ2-7; 10 bases line up with TRBD2. CDR1 is SGHTS, CDR2 YDEGEE, per germline. CDR3 length: 15 amino acids. V gave up 5 bases and J gave up 2 bases; unmatched junction bases: 7. CDR3 loop: CASSRSGGGAYEQYF. Here the CDR3 DNA reads TGTGCCAGCAGTCGAAGCGGGGGGGGAGCCTACGAGCAGTACTTC.

The chain links TRBV5-1 to TRBJ2-3, with a tentative D call TRBD2 (6 bases). The CDR3 extends over 15 amino acids. Germline V gene lookup returns CDR1 SGHRS and CDR2 YFSETQ. The V gene lost 3 bases and the J gene lost 1 base, with 12 bases spanning the gap. CDR3 region: CASSSGRGGTDTQYF. The CDR3 bases are TGCGCCAGCAGCTCCGGACGCGGGGGCACAGATACGCAGTATTTT.

V and J are TRBV7-3 and TRBJ2-1; D might be TRBD2 (5 bases). Germline V gene sequence: CDR1 SGHTA, CDR2 FQGTGA. V lost 0 bases, J lost 0 bases, and 12 bases lay in between. The CDR3 is made up of 17 amino acids. The CDR3 is CASSLTGLSFSYNEQFF. The CDR3 DNA sequence: TGTGCCAGCAGCTTAACTGGACTGTCATTCTCCTACAATGAGCAGTTCTTC.

The chain joins TRBV5-1 to TRBJ2-1, with no clear D. Germline values: CDR1 SGHRS, CDR2 YFSETQ. The CDR3 sequence is 14 residues long. Trimming left V 2 bases short and J 6 bases short, with 12 bases between. CDR3 sequence (DNA): TGCGCCAGCAGCTTCCAGCAGTTCTCCAATGAGCAGTTCTTC. The encoded protein is CASSFQQFSNEQFF.